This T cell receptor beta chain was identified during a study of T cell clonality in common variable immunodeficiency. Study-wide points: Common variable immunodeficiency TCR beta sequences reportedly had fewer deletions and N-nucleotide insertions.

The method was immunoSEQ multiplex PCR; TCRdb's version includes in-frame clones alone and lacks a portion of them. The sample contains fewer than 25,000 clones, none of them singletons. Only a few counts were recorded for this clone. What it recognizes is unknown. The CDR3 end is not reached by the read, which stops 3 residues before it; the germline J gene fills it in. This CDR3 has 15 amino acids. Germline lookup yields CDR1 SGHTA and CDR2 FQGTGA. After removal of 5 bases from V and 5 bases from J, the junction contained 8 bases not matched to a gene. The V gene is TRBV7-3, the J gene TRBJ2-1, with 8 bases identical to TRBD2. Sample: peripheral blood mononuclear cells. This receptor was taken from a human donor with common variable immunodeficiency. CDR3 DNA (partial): TGTGCCAGCAGCCCTAGACTAGCGATCCACAATGAG. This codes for CASSPRLAIHNE. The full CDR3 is CASSPRLAIHNEQFF.